The rows below give T cell receptor beta chains drawn from one sample of a study of shared T cell receptors in the human thymus. Produced via immunoSEQ multiplex PCR; TCRdb's table is partial and in-frame only. The sample shows roughly 710,000 clones, 75% to 90% of them seen only once. These same records also appear under a second study, on human thymus T cells.

The sequencing sample was made of thymocytes. The receptors were gathered from a girl under three years old with a congenital heart defect. Each CDR3 is given with its conserved first and last residue. D genes are given only for firm matches. Clone size is stated in some rows and not others, as once, few, many or a class when expanded.

length	V	J	D	size	DNA	CDR3
15	TRBV11-2	TRBJ2-7	NA	once	TGTGCCAGCAGCTCGGACCGGGGACAAATTTACGAGCAGTACTTC	CASSSDRGQIYEQYF
13	TRBV5-1	TRBJ2-3	TRBD1	NA	TGCGCCACCCGGGACAGGGACACAGATACGCAGTATTTT	CATRDRDTDTQYF
18	TRBV7-8	TRBJ2-7	NA	NA	TGTGCCAGCAGCTTAGGCGTGCAAATAACTTTCCCCTCCTACGAGCAGTACTTC	CASSLGVQITFPSYEQYF
14	TRBV7-8	TRBJ2-2	TRBD2	NA	TGTGCCAGCAGCTTACTAGCGGGGGCGGGGGAGCTGTTTTTT	CASSLLAGAGELFF
15	TRBV12-5	TRBJ1-2	TRBD1	NA	TGTGCTAGTGGTTTGCCCCTGACAGGGGGGGGTGGCTACACCTTC	CASGLPLTGGGGYTF
15	TRBV25-1	TRBJ2-3	NA	NA	TGTGCCAGCAGTGAGACAGGTAGAATATCAGATACGCAGTATTTT	CASSETGRISDTQYF
15	TRBV19	TRBJ1-4	TRBD1	NA	TGTGCCAGTAGTATAAAGGACAGGGCCCGCGGAAAACTGTTTTTT	CASSIKDRARGKLFF
16	TRBV7-9	TRBJ1-2	NA	NA	TGTGCCAGCAGCGCCGAGGCGGGTGTAGGGTGGGATGGCTACACCTTC	CASSAEAGVGWDGYTF
14	TRBV27	TRBJ1-5	NA	NA	TGTGCCAGCAGTAAGATCGGGTGGGATCAGCCCCAGCATTTT	CASSKIGWDQPQHF
16	TRBV19	TRBJ2-1	TRBD2	few	TGTGCCAGTAGTATTAGTTCGGGGGGGTCTGACAATGAGCAGTTCTTC	CASSISSGGSDNEQFF